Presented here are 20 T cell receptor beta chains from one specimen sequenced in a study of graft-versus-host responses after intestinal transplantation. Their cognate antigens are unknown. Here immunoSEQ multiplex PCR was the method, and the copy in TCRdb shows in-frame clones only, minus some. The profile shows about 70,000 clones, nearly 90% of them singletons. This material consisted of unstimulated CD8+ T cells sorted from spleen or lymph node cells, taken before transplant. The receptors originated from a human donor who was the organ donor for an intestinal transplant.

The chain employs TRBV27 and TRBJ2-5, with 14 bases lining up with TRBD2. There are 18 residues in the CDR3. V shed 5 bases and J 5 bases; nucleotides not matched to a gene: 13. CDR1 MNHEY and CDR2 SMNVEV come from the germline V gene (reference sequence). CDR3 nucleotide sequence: TGTGCCAGCAGTCAAGCCTTCCGGGGGACTAGCGGGGGTGAGACCCAGTACTTC. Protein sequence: CASSQAFRGTSGGETQYF.

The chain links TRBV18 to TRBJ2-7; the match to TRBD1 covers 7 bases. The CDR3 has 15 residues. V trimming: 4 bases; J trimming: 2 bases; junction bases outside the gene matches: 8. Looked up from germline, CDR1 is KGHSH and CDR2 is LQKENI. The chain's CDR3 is CASSLGDSATYEQYV. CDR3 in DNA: TGTGCCAGCTCACTCGGGGACAGCGCCACCTACGAGCAGTACGTC.

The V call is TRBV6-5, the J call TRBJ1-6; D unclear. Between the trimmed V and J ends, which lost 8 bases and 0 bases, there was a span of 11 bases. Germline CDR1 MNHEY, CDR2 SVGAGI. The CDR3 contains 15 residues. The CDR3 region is CASYESFSYNSPLHF. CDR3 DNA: TGTGCCAGCTACGAGTCCTTCTCCTATAATTCACCCCTCCACTTT.

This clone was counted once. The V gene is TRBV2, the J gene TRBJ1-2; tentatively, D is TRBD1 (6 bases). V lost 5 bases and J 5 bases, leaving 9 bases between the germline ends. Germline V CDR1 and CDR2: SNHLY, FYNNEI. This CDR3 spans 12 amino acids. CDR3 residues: CASSRTAYGYTF. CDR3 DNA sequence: TGTGCCAGCAGTCGGACAGCATATGGCTACACCTTC.

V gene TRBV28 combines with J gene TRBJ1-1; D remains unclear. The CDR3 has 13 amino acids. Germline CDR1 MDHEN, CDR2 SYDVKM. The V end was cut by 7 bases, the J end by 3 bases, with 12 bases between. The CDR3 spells CASTLGSHTEAFF. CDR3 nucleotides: TGTGCCAGCACTTTGGGCTCGCACACTGAAGCTTTCTTT.

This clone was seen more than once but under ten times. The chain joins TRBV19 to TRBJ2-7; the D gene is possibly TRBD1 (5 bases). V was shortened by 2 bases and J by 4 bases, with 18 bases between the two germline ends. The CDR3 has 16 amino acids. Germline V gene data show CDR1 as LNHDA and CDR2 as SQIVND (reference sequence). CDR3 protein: CASSICSVGRFYEQYV. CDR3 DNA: TGTGCCAGTAGTATATGTTCCGTGGGGCGTTTTTACGAGCAGTACGTC.

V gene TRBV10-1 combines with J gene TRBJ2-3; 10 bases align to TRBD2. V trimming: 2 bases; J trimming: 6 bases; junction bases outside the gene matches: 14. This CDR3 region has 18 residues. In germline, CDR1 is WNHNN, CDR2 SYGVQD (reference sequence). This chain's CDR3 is CASSERIGTSECTDTQYF. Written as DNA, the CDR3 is TGCGCCAGCAGTGAGAGGATTGGGACTAGCGAGTGTACGGATACGCAGTATTTT.

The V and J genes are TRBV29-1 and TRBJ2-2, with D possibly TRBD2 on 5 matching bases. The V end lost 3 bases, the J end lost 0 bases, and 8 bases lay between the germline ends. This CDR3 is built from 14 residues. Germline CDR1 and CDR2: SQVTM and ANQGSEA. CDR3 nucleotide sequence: TGCAGCGTTGATGAGGGTCCGAACACCGGGGAGCTGTTTTTT. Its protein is CSVDEGPNTGELFF.

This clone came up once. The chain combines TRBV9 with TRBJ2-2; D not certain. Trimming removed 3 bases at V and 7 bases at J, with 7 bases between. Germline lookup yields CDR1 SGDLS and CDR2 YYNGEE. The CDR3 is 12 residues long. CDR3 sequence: CASSARGGELFF. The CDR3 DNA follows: TGTGCCAGCAGCGCTCGAGGCGGGGAGCTGTTTTTT.

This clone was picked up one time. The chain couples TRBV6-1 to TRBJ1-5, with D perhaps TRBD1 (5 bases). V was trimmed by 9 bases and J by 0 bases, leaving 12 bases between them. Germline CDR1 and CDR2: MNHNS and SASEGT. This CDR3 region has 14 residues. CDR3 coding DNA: TGTGCCAGTGACAGCCGTTATAGCAATCAGCCCCAGCATTTT. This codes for CASDSRYSNQPQHF.

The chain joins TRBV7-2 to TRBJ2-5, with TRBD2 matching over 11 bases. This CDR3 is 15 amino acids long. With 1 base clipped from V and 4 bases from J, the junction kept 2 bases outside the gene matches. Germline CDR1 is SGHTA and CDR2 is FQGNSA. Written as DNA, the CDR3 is TGTGCCAGCAGCTTAGTAGCGGGGGGGCGAGAGACCCAGTACTTC. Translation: CASSLVAGGRETQYF. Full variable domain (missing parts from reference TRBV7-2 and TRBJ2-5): GAGVSQSPSNKVTEKGKDVELRCDPISGHTALYWYRQSLGQGLEFLIYFQGNSAPDKSGLPSDRFSAERTGGSVSTLTIQRTQQEDSAVYLCASSLVAGGRETQYFGPGTRLLVL.

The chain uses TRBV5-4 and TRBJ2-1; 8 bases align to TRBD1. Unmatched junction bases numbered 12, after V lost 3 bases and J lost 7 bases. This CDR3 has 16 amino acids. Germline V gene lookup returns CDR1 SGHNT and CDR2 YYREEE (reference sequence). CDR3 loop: CASSSSGTGLSNEQFF. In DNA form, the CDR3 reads TGTGCCAGCAGCTCCTCCGGGACAGGTTTATCTAATGAGCAGTTCTTC.

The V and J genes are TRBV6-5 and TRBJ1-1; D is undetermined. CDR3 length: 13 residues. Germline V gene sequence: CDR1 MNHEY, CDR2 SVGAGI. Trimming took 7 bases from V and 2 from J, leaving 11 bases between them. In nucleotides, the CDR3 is TGTGCCAGCAAGTTCAGACAAAACACTGAAGCTTTCTTT. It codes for CASKFRQNTEAFF.

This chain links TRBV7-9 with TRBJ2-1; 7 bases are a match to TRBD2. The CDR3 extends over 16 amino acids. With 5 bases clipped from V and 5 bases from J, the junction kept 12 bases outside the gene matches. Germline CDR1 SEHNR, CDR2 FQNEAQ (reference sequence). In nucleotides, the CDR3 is TGTGCCAGCAGCCTCCCCGAAGCGGGGACCGACAATGAGCAGTTCTTC. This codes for CASSLPEAGTDNEQFF. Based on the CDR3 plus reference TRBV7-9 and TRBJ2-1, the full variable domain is DTGVSQNPRHKITKRGQNVTFRCDPISEHNRLYWYRQTLGQGPEFLTYFQNEAQLEKSRLLSDRFSAERPKGSFSTLEIQRTEQGDSAMYLCASSLPEAGTDNEQFFGPGTRLTVL.

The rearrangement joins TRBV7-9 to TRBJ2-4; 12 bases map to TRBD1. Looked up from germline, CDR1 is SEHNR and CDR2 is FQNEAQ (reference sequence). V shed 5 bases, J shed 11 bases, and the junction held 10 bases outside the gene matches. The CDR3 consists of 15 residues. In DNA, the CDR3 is TGTGCCAGCAGCCCCCAGGGACAGGGGGCAGTGGTTCAGTACTTC. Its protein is CASSPQGQGAVVQYF.

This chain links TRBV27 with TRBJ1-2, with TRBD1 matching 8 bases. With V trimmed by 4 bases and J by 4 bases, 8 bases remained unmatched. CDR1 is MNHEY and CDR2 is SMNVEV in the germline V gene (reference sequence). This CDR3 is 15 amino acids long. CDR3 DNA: TGTGCCAGCAGTTCGACAACAGGGGGGGGCTATGGCTACACCTTC. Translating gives CASSSTTGGGYGYTF.

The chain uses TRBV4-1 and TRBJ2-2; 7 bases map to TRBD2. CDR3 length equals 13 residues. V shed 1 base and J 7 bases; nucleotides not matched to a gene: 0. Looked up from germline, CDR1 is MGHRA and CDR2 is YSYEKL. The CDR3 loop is CASSQGGGGELFF. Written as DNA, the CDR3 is TGCGCCAGCAGCCAAGGCGGGGGCGGGGAGCTGTTTTTT.

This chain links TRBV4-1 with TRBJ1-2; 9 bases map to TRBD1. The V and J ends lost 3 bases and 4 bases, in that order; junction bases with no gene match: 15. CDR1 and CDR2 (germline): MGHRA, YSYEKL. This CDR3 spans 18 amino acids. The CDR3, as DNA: TGCGCCAGCAGCCACACCGTTAGTACTGCGGGACAGGGCTATGGCTACACCTTC. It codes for CASSHTVSTAGQGYGYTF.

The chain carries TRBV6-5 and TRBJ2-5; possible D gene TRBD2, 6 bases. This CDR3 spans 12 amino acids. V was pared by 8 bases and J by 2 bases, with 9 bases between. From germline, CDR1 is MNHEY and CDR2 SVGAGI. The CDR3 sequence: CASGRGQETQYF. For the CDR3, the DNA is TGTGCCAGCGGTCGGGGGCAAGAGACCCAGTACTTC.

The CDR3 nucleotides read TGTGCCAGCGGCCCAACCGGGGGGGCCTTAGATGAGCAGTTCTTC. This gives the protein CASGPTGGALDEQFF. This chain joins TRBV6-5 and TRBJ2-1; 8 bases align to TRBD2. V was pared by 8 bases and J by 8 bases, with 14 bases of the junction left unmatched. There are 15 residues in the CDR3. CDR1 MNHEY and CDR2 SVGAGI come from the germline V gene.